What follows are 11 T cell receptor beta chains derived from one specimen sequenced in a study of beta chain features in type 1 diabetes (dated by TCRdb to 2017 to 2018). The research as a whole found: A moderate but significant shortening of TCRB CDR3 length was observed in type 1 diabetes patients in all four CD4+ subsets.

These TCRs are of unknown antigen specificity. Library preparation employed the immunoSEQ multiplex PCR assay. The entire amount of isolated RNA was reverse transcribed using the High Capacity cDNA Reverse Transcription Kit, so the sequenced TCRB transcripts were expressed ones. As stored in TCRdb, this immuneACCESS dataset retains in-frame rearrangements with V and J assigned. A fraction of the clones does not appear; measured against another copy, unresolved V genes explain less than half of the discrepancy, and the remainder lacks a known reason. The sample has approximately 43,000 clones on record, 65% to 70% of them singletons. The ten largest clonotypes hold approximately 1.6% of the sample. The sample comprised Tregs from blood. The cell subset or site label for this specimen denotes: regulatory CD4+ T cells. These receptors came from a man aged 30-40 years with type 1 diabetes. Some clones in this sample may be carry-over from other donors' samples.

J is TRBJ1-4 and V is TRBV7-9; D gene uncertain. Between the trimmed V and J ends, which lost 1 base and 4 bases, there was a span of 22 bases. This CDR3 has 19 amino acids. Per the germline V gene, CDR1 is SEHNR and CDR2 is FQNEAQ (reference sequence). The CDR3 is CASSLGALASRYYNEKLFF. CDR3 DNA sequence: TGTGCCAGCAGCTTAGGGGCCTTGGCCTCCCGATATTATAATGAAAAACTGTTTTTT. The full variable domain, with the rest looked up from reference TRBV7-9 and TRBJ1-4, is DTGVSQNPRHKITKRGQNVTFRCDPISEHNRLYWYRQTLGQGPEFLTYFQNEAQLEKSRLLSDRFSAERPKGSFSTLEIQRTEQGDSAMYLCASSLGALASRYYNEKLFFGSGTQLSVL.

V gene TRBV12-5 combines with J gene TRBJ1-2; D remains unclear. The germline V gene has CDR1 LGHNT and CDR2 FRNRAP. The CDR3 loop spans 14 amino acids. V lost 5 bases, J lost 2 bases, and 12 bases lay in between. DNA of the CDR3: TGTGCTAGTGGTCCCTCAGGTTTAAACTATGGCTACACCTTC. Its protein is CASGPSGLNYGYTF.

The chain couples TRBV4-3 to TRBJ2-7; 8 positions match TRBD1. CDR1 and CDR2 (germline): LGHNA, YSLEER. The CDR3 loop spans 16 amino acids. J was trimmed by 1 base and V by 0 bases; bases with no gene match: 5. This CDR3 reads CASSQDTGTGSYEQYF. For the CDR3, the DNA is TGCGCCAGCAGCCAAGACACCGGGACAGGTTCCTACGAGCAGTACTTC.

The chain recombines TRBV6-5 with TRBJ2-5; D uncertain. Germline CDR1 and CDR2: MNHEY and SVGAGI. Between the trimmed V and J ends, which lost 0 bases and 6 bases, there was a span of 8 bases. The CDR3 loop spans 13 amino acids. The CDR3 coding sequence is TGTGCCAGCAGTTACTCGACTGAACAGACCCAGTACTTC. This encodes CASSYSTEQTQYF.

V usage is TRBV7-8 and J usage is TRBJ2-6, with TRBD1 matching over 8 bases. CDR1 is SGHVS and CDR2 is FQNEAQ in the germline V gene. J gave up 2 bases and V 2 bases, and 14 bases lay outside the gene matches. The CDR3 totals 20 residues. CDR3 bases: TGTGCCAGCAGCTTAAGGCAGGGGGCATCTTTAAGGGCTGGGGCCAACGTCCTGACTTTC. Its translation is CASSLRQGASLRAGANVLTF.

The chain links TRBV6-5 to TRBJ2-1, with 8 bases lining up with TRBD2. The CDR3 is 15 amino acids. Germline V gene lookup returns CDR1 MNHEY and CDR2 SVGAGI. Losses at the gene ends were 4 bases for V and 9 bases for J; bases not matched to a gene: 11. The CDR3 DNA is TGTGCCAGCAGTTCGCCGGGACTAGGTGCTGGTGAGCAGTTCTTC. Translated, it gives CASSSPGLGAGEQFF.

This clone has just a few counts. This chain uses TRBV28 with TRBJ2-7; D is unclear. The length of the CDR3 is 13 residues. V was trimmed by 2 bases and J by 2 bases, leaving 7 bases between them. Germline V lookup: CDR1 MDHEN, CDR2 SYDVKM. CDR3 amino acids: CASSLSGPYEQYF. The CDR3 region has the DNA TGTGCCAGCAGTTTAAGTGGGCCCTACGAGCAGTACTTC.

The genes are TRBV27 and TRBJ1-1, with 8 bases lining up with TRBD1. CDR1 is MNHEY, CDR2 SMNVEV, per germline (reference sequence). V lost 5 bases and J lost 7; bases outside the gene matches: 12. This CDR3 is 15 amino acids long. This chain's CDR3 is CASSPSRRGLGEAFF. The DNA for the CDR3 is TGTGCCAGCAGTCCCTCCCGCAGGGGGCTTGGTGAAGCTTTCTTT.

The chain carries TRBV9 and TRBJ2-1; 8 bases are a match to TRBD2. Losses at the gene ends were 2 bases for V and 3 bases for J; bases not matched to a gene: 7. CDR1 SGDLS and CDR2 YYNGEE come from the germline V gene. The CDR3 spans 16 residues. CDR3 nucleotide sequence: TGTGCCAGCAGCGTGGGGGTAGCGGGGATCTACAATGAGCAGTTCTTC. It is translated as CASSVGVAGIYNEQFF. Using reference TRBV9 and TRBJ2-1 for the parts outside the CDR3, the full variable domain is DSGVTQTPKHLITATGQRVTLRCSPRSGDLSVYWYQQSLDQGLQFLIQYYNGEERAKGNILERFSAQQFPDLHSELNLSSLELGDSALYFCASSVGVAGIYNEQFFGPGTRLTVL.

The chain joins TRBV7-3 to TRBJ2-2, with a possible D match to TRBD1 (6 bases). There are 16 residues in the CDR3. The germline gives CDR1 SGHTA, CDR2 FQGTGA. The V gene lost 3 bases and the J gene lost 0 bases, with 11 bases spanning the gap. The DNA for the CDR3 is TGTGCCAGCAGCTTCACCGGGACAACGAACACCGGGGAGCTGTTTTTT. It is translated as CASSFTGTTNTGELFF.

The chain combines TRBV15 with TRBJ2-5, with 11 nucleotides matching TRBD2. Looked up from germline, CDR1 is LNHNV and CDR2 is YYDKDF (reference sequence). This CDR3 contains 16 residues. The V segment lost 5 bases and the J segment 7 bases; nucleotides outside the gene matches: 12. The CDR3 protein is CATSGTGTSGGRTQYF. CDR3 nucleotide sequence: TGTGCCACCAGCGGGACCGGGACTAGCGGCGGTAGGACCCAGTACTTC.